This T cell receptor (beta chain) originates from a study of Ad26.COV2.S vaccination and SARS-CoV-2 variants. TCRdb's table, derived via immunoSEQ multiplex PCR, lists solely in-frame clones and lacks some. The sample yields roughly 420,000 clones, 80% to 90% seen once. CDR3 size: 14 residues. The V and J ends lost 1 base and 7 bases respectively, with 13 bases between them. CDR1 and CDR2 (germline): SGHVS, FQNEAQ. Stated treatment: roughly 18 received Ad26.COV2.S at low or high dose, single or two shots; roughly five received placebo; per-sample allocation not given. Sample collection was performed on day 63 after the first vaccine or placebo injection.

The receptor comes from a person between 18 and 59 years old who received the Ad26.COV2.S COVID-19 vaccine or a placebo. Specimen: peripheral blood, collected in a trial of Ad26.COV2.S vaccine versus placebo. This sequence joins TRBV7-8 and TRBJ1-1; D remains ambiguous. CDR3 in DNA: TGTGCCAGCAGCTTAGTTCCCCAATCTGATGAAGCTTTCTTT. Protein: CASSLVPQSDEAFF.